This TCR beta chain was identified during a study of cytomegalovirus exposure and HLA in healthy donors. 60 Vbeta and 13 Jbeta primers were used in PCR. Sequenced by immunoSEQ multiplex PCR; TCRdb stores in-frame clones only, minus some. The sample carries about 150,000 clones, about four fifths recorded once. The V gene's germline CDR1 is SGHDT and CDR2 YYEEEE. CDR3 length: 12 residues. V was cut by 1 base and J by 3 bases, with 4 bases left in between. With respect to this clone: Its cognate antigen is unknown.

General study points: Sequencing artifact likely explains a cluster of highly shared sequence variants. Investigators reported over 150 TCR beta chains as tied to cytomegalovirus. Most CMV-associated TCR beta chains were later found to appear HLA-restricted. The authors assumed roughly uniform sequencing depth across donors for presence/absence analyses.

The specimen sequenced was PBMCs. The origin of this receptor is a man aged 25 to 45 in good health and CMV-seropositive. The V gene is TRBV5-6, the J gene TRBJ2-5, with D hard to call. The CDR3 sequence is CASSLLEETQYF. The DNA of the CDR3 is TGTGCCAGCAGCTTGCTCGAAGAGACCCAGTACTTC.